This TCR beta chain is from a study of blood T cell repertoires in COVID-19. The assay was immunoSEQ multiplex PCR, and TCRdb's table has in-frame clones only and misses some. Here the sample spans over 100,000 clones, more than 75% being singletons. This CDR3 is 13 amino acids long. J lost 4 bases, V lost 8 bases, and 5 bases had no gene match. Per the germline V gene, CDR1 is SNHLY and CDR2 is FYNNEI. Sample: peripheral blood. This receptor was identified in a woman in her seventies with COVID-19, enrolled during active disease. The genes are TRBV2 and TRBJ1-1, with 9 bases that match TRBD1. The CDR3 here is CASGRQGGTEAFF. The CDR3 DNA reads as TGTGCCAGCGGGAGACAGGGGGGCACTGAAGCTTTCTTT.